This T cell receptor beta chain is from a study of T-cell reconstitution after alpha-beta-depleted transplantation in children. The CDR3 runs 15 residues. V lost 3 bases and J lost 2; bases outside the gene matches: 4. Germline V gives CDR1 DFQATT, CDR2 SNEGSKA (reference sequence). This clonotype was found a few times. It was with unique molecular identifiers that the TCRbeta library was prepared. TCRdb processed the PCR reads anew with MiXCR; each CDR3 protein has one entry. The sample lists roughly 120,000 distinct CDR3 sequences; approximately 22% were seen once. This clonotype originated in a male patient aged 2 to 9 who had a stem cell transplant for chronic granulomatous disease, so the T cells may come from the graft donor. The chain is built from TRBV20-1 and TRBJ2-7; 13 nucleotides line up with TRBD2. This specimen was PBMCs, mostly from graft donor cells, taken 180 days after TCRalphabeta/CD19-depleted stem cell transplant. In nucleotides, the CDR3 is TGCAGTGCTAGCTTCACTAGCGGGAGGGCCTACGAGCAGTACTTC. It encodes CSASFTSGRAYEQYF.